A single sample is the source of the 9 T cell receptor beta chains below, sequenced in a study of T cell changes during pregnancy in multiple sclerosis. The repertoire was sequenced with immunoSEQ multiplex PCR; TCRdb's copy has only in-frame clones and lacks some. The sample has more than 60,000 clones; approximately 93% are singletons. The source was peripheral blood, collected in the second trimester of pregnancy. These receptors were taken from a female donor with multiple sclerosis, enrolled in a pregnancy study.

The genes are TRBV18 and TRBJ1-2; D is perhaps TRBD1 (5 bases). Germline CDR1 and CDR2: KGHSH and LQKENI. V was trimmed by 3 bases and J by 13 bases, leaving 15 bases between them. The CDR3 extends over 12 amino acids. This CDR3 reads CASSPEQTAVTF. CDR3 sequence (DNA): TGTGCCAGCTCACCGGAGCAGACAGCCGTCACCTTC.

The chain carries TRBV28 and TRBJ1-2; D remains ambiguous. V lost 6 bases and J lost 2, with 7 bases in between. CDR3 length: 12 residues. From germline, CDR1 is MDHEN and CDR2 SYDVKM. The CDR3 sequence is CASSFLNYGYTF. DNA of the CDR3: TGTGCCAGCAGCTTCCTAAACTATGGCTACACCTTC.

With regard to this clone: Other DNA sequences of this sample code for an identical CDR3. CDR3 amino acids: CASSLLAGGGPYNEQFF. In DNA, the CDR3 is TGCGCCAGCAGCTTGCTAGCGGGAGGGGGGCCCTACAATGAGCAGTTCTTC. The chain carries TRBV5-1 and TRBJ2-1; 12 nucleotides match TRBD2. Germline CDR1 SGHRS, CDR2 YFSETQ. Trimming took 1 base from V and 2 from J; bases not matched to a gene: 4. The CDR3 has 17 residues.

The rearrangement links TRBV30 to TRBJ2-5; 14 nucleotides match TRBD2. Germline loops: CDR1 GTSNPN, CDR2 SVGIG (reference sequence). V dropped 3 bases and J dropped 5; count of bases not matched to a gene: 11. The CDR3 extends over 17 amino acids. Here the CDR3 reads CAWSHRRTSGGSETQYF. CDR3 bases: TGTGCCTGGAGCCACCGACGGACTAGCGGGGGGTCGGAGACCCAGTACTTC. The complete variable domain, with remaining parts taken from reference TRBV30 and TRBJ2-5, reads SQTIHQWPATLVQPVGSPLSLECTVEGTSNPNLYWYRQAAGRGLQLLFYSVGIGQISSEVPQNLSASRPQDRQFILSSKKLLLSDSGFYLCAWSHRRTSGGSETQYFGPGTRLLVL.

The V and J genes are TRBV28 and TRBJ2-3, with 9 bases matching TRBD1. This CDR3 has 16 residues. V lost 7 bases to trimming and J lost 1 base; unmatched junction nucleotides: 9. Per germline, CDR1 MDHEN and CDR2 SYDVKM. The CDR3 reads CASNRQGEGGTDTQYF. The CDR3 coding sequence is TGTGCCAGCAACCGACAGGGGGAGGGAGGCACAGATACGCAGTATTTT. Combining the CDR3 with reference TRBV28 and TRBJ2-3 gives the whole variable domain DVKVTQSSRYLVKRTGEKVFLECVQDMDHENMFWYRQDPGLGLRLIYFSYDVKMKEKGDIPEGYSVSREKKERFSLILESASTNQTSMYLCASNRQGEGGTDTQYFGPGTRLTVL.

The chain joins TRBV2 to TRBJ2-7, with no clear D. Germline V lookup: CDR1 SNHLY, CDR2 FYNNEI. V was cut by 1 base and J by 6 bases, with 7 bases left in between. The CDR3 sequence is 12 residues long. The CDR3 reads CASSEGSREQYF. In DNA, the CDR3 is TGTGCCAGCAGTGAAGGTTCTCGCGAGCAGTACTTC.

This clone is a singleton in its sample. This rearrangement joins TRBV6-6 to TRBJ2-2; D gene unclear. This CDR3 has 12 residues. Germline CDR1 MNHNY, CDR2 SVGAGI (reference sequence). V was cut by 7 bases and J by 1 base, with 4 bases left in between. The CDR3 protein is CASIRNTGELFF. As DNA, the CDR3 is TGTGCCAGCATTCGGAACACCGGGGAGCTGTTTTTT.

This clone turned up a few times. The chain carries TRBV6-1 and TRBJ2-5, with 8 bases lining up with TRBD1. This CDR3 spans 15 amino acids. Germline V lookup: CDR1 MNHNS, CDR2 SASEGT. Trimming at V came to 5 bases and at J to 3 bases, leaving 8 bases not matched to a gene. The DNA of the CDR3 is TGTGCCAGCAGTAGAGGACAGGGAGCCGAAGAGACCCAGTACTTC. Amino acids: CASSRGQGAEETQYF.

The V call is TRBV11-2, the J call TRBJ2-3, with TRBD2 as a possible D gene (5 bases). CDR1 SGHAT and CDR2 FQNNGV come from the germline V gene. Trimming stripped 5 bases from V and 0 bases from J, with 12 bases between. This CDR3 has 15 amino acids. CDR3 nucleotides: TGTGCCAGCAGCCGTATGACGGGAAGCACAGATACGCAGTATTTT. Translating gives CASSRMTGSTDTQYF. The full variable domain, its missing parts supplied by reference TRBV11-2 and TRBJ2-3, is EAGVAQSPRYKIIEKRQSVAFWCNPISGHATLYWYQQILGQGPKLLIQFQNNGVVDDSQLPKDRFSAERLKGVDSTLKIQPAKLEDSAVYLCASSRMTGSTDTQYFGPGTRLTVL.